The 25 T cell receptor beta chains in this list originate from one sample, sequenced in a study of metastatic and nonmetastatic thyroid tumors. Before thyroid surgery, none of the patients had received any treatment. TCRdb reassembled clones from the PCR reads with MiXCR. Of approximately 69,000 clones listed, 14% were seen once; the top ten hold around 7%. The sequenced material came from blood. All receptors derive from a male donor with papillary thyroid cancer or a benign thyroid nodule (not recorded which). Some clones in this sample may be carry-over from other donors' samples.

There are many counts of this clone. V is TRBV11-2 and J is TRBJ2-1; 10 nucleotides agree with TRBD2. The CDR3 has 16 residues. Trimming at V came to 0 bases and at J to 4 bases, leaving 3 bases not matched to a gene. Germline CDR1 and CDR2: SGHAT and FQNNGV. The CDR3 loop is CASSLESTSGYNEQFF. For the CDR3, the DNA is TGTGCCAGCAGCTTAGAATCGACTAGCGGGTACAATGAGCAGTTCTTC.

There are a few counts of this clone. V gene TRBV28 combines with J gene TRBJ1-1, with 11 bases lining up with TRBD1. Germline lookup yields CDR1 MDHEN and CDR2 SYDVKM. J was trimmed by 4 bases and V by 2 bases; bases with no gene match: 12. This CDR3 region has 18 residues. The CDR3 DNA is TGTGCCAGCAGTTTAGGACAGGGGGCCCATCTATATAGCACTGAAGCTTTCTTT. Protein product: CASSLGQGAHLYSTEAFF.

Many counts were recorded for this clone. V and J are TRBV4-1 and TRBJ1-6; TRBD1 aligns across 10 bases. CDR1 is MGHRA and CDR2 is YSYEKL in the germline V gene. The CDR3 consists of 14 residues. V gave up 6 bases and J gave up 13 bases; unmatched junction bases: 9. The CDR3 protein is CASSLDRGLRPLHF. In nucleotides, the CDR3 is TGCGCCAGCAGTCTCGACAGGGGGCTTCGGCCCCTCCACTTT.

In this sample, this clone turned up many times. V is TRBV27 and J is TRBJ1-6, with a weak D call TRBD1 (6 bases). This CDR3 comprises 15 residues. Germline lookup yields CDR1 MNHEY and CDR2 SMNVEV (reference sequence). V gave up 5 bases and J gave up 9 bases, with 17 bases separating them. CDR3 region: CASSTEGVPISPLHF. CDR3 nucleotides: TGTGCCAGCAGTACGGAGGGGGTACCCATTTCACCCCTCCACTTT.

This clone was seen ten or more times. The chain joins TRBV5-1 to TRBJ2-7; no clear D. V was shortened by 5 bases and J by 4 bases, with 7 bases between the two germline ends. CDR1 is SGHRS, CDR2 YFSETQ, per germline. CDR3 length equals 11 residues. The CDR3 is CASRTNYEQYF. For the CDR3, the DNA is TGCGCCAGCAGAACCAATTACGAGCAGTACTTC.

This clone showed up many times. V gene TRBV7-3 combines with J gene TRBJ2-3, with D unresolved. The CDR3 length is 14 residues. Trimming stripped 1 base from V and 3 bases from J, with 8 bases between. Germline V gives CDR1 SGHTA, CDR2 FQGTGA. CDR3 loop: CASSLNQRTDTQYF. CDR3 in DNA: TGTGCCAGCAGCTTAAATCAGAGGACAGATACGCAGTATTTT.

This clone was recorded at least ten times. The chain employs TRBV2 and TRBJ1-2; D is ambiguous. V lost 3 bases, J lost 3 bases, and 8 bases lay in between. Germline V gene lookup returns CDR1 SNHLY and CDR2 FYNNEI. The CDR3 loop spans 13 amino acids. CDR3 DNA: TGTGCCAGCAGTGAGAACGAGGACTATGGCTACACCTTC. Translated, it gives CASSENEDYGYTF.

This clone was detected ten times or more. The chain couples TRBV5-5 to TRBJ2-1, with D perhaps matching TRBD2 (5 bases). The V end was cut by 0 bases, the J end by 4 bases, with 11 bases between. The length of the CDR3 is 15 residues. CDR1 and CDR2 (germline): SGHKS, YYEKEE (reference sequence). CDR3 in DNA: TGTGCCAGCAGCTTGGATGTAAGGGAGTACAATGAGCAGTTCTTC. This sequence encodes CASSLDVREYNEQFF.

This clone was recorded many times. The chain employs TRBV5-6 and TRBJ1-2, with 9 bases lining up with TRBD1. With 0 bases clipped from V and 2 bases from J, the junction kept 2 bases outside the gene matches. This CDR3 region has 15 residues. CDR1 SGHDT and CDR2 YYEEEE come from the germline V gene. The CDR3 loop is CASSLVGTGNYGYTF. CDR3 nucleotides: TGTGCCAGCAGCTTGGTAGGGACAGGGAACTATGGCTACACCTTC.

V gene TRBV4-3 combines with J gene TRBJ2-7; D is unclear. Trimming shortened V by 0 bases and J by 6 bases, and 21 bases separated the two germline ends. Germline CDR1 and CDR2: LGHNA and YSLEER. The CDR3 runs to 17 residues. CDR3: CASSQEVSDHFRREQYF. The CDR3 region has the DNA TGCGCCAGCAGCCAAGAAGTATCGGACCACTTTAGGCGCGAGCAGTACTTC.

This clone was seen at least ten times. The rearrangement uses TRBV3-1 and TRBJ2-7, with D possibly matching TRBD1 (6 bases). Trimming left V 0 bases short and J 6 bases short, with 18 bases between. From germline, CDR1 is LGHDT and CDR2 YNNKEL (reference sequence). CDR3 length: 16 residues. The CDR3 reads CASSQDSGDMHTEQYF. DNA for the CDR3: TGTGCCAGCAGCCAAGATAGTGGGGACATGCACACCGAGCAGTACTTC.

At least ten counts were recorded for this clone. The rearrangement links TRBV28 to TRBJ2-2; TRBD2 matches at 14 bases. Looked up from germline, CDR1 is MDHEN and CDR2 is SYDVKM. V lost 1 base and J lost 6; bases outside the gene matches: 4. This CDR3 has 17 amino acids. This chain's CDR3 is CASSLSGTSGRSGELFF. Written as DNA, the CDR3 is TGTGCCAGCAGTTTATCCGGGACTAGCGGGAGATCCGGGGAGCTGTTTTTT.

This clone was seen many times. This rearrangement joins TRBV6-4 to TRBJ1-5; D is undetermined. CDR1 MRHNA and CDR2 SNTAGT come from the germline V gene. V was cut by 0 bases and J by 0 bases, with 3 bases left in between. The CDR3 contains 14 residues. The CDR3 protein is CASSDSGSNQPQHF. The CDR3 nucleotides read TGTGCCAGCAGTGACTCTGGTAGCAATCAGCCCCAGCATTTT.

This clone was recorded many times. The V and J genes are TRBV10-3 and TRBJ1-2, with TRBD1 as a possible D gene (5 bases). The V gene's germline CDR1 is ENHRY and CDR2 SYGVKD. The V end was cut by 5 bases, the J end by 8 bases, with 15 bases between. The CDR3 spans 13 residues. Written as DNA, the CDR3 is TGTGCCATCAGTCGAGACAGCGACCGGGGCTACACCTTC. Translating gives CAISRDSDRGYTF.

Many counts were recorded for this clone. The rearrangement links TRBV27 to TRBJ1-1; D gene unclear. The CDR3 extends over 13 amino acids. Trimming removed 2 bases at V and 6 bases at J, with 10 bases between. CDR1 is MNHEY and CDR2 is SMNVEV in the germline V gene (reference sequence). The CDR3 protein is CASSLEGVAEAFF. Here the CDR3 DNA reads TGTGCCAGCAGTTTAGAGGGAGTTGCTGAAGCTTTCTTT.

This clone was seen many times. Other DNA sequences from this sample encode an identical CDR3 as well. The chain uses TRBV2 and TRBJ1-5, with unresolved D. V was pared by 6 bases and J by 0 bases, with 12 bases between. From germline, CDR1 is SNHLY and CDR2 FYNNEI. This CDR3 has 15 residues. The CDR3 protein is CASSLGQLSNQPQHF. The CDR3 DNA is TGTGCCAGCAGCCTCGGTCAACTTAGCAATCAGCCCCAGCATTTT.

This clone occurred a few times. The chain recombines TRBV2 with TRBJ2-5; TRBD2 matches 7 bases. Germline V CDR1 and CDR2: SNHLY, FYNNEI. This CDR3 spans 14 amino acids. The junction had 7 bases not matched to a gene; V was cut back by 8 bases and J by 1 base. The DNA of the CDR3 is TGTGCCAGCGGGGGGGGGAGGATCCAAGAGACCCAGTACTTC. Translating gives CASGGGRIQETQYF. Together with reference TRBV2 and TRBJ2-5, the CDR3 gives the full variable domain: EPEVTQTPSHQVTQMGQEVILRCVPISNHLYFYWYRQILGQKVEFLVSFYNNEISEKSEIFDDQFSVERPDGSNFTLKIRSTKLEDSAMYFCASGGGRIQETQYFGPGTRLLVL.

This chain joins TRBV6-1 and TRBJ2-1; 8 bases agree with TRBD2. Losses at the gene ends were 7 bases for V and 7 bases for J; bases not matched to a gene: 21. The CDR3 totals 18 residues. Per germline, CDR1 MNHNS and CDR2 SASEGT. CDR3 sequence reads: CASIEVLLFREGRNEQFF. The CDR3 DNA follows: TGTGCCAGCATTGAGGTCCTTCTCTTTCGGGAGGGCCGGAATGAGCAGTTCTTC.

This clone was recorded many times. The CDR3 protein is CASSLAGGAASPLHF. The DNA for the CDR3 is TGTGCCAGCAGTTTAGCCGGGGGCGCCGCTTCACCCCTCCACTTT. The V gene is TRBV28, the J gene TRBJ1-6, with a weak D call TRBD1 (6 bases). V lost 2 bases and J 9 bases, leaving 14 bases between the germline ends. The CDR3 consists of 15 residues. Germline assignment: CDR1 MDHEN and CDR2 SYDVKM. Full variable domain (outside the CDR3, taken from reference TRBV28 and TRBJ1-6): DVKVTQSSRYLVKRTGEKVFLECVQDMDHENMFWYRQDPGLGLRLIYFSYDVKMKEKGDIPEGYSVSREKKERFSLILESASTNQTSMYLCASSLAGGAASPLHFGNGTRLTVT.

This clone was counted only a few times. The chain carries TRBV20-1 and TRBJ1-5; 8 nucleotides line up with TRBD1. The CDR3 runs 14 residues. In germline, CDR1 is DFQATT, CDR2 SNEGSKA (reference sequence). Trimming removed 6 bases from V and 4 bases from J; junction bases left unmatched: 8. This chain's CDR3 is CSAEPGQDNQPQHF. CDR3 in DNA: TGCAGTGCAGAACCGGGACAGGATAATCAGCCCCAGCATTTT.

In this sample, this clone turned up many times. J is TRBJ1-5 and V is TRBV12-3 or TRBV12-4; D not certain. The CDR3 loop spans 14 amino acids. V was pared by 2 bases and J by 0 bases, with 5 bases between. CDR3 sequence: CASSLKYSNQPQHF. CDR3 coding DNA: TGTGCCAGCAGTTTAAAATATAGCAATCAGCCCCAGCATTTT.

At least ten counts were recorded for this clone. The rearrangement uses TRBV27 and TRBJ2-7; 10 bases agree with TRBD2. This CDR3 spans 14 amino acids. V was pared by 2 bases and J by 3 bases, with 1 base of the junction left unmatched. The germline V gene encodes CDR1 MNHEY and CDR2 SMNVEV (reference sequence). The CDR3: CASSLGTSVYEQYV. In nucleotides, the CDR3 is TGTGCCAGCAGTTTAGGGACTAGCGTCTACGAGCAGTACGTC.

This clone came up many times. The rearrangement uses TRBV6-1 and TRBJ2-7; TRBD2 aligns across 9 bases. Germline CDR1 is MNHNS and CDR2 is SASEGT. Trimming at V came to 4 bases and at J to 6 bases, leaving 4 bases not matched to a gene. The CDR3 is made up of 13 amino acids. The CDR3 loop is CASSAQREAEQYV. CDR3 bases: TGTGCCAGCAGTGCCCAGCGGGAGGCCGAGCAGTACGTC.

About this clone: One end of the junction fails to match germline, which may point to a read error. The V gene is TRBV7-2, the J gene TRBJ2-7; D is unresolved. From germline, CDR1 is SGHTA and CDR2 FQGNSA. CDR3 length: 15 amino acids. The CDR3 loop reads CAISFRSWLFYEQYF. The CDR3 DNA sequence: TGTGCCATCAGCTTCCGTAGCTGGCTGTTCTACGAGCAGTACTTC.

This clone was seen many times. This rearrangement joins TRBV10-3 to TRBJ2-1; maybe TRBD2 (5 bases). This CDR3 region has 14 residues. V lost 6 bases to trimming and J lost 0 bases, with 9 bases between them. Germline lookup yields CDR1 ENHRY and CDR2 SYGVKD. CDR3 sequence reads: CAIRDSSSYNEQFF. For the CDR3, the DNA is TGTGCCATCAGGGACTCGAGCTCCTACAATGAGCAGTTCTTC.